This is a list of T cell receptor beta chains from one sample in a study of blood T cell repertoires in COVID-19. Sequencing used immunoSEQ multiplex PCR; TCRdb keeps in-frame clones, though not all of them. Of roughly 200,000 clones listed, more than 75% were seen once; the top ten hold 18%. Specimen: peripheral blood. All receptors come from a person aged 65 to 79 with COVID-19, enrolled during active disease. CDR3s include the opening cysteine and the closing phenylalanine or tryptophan. D genes are given only for firm matches. Part of the rows lack a size; the others show once, few, many or a class for expanded clones.

j_gene: TRBJ2-1; d_gene: -; abundance: -; v_gene: TRBV9; CDR3aa: CASSVASGLYNEQFF; CDR3nt: TGTGCCAGCAGCGTAGCCAGCGGACTCTACAATGAGCAGTTCTTC
j_gene: TRBJ1-1; d_gene: -; abundance: once; v_gene: TRBV10-3; CDR3aa: CATFSPGTNTEAFF; CDR3nt: TGTGCCACCTTTTCCCCCGGGACAAACACTGAAGCTTTCTTT
j_gene: TRBJ2-7; d_gene: -; abundance: -; v_gene: TRBV7-2; CDR3aa: CASSLGPLSAYEQYF; CDR3nt: TGTGCCAGCAGCTTAGGGCCGCTCTCAGCCTACGAGCAGTACTTC
j_gene: TRBJ2-7; d_gene: TRBD2; abundance: -; v_gene: TRBV9; CDR3aa: CASSVGSGGSYEQYF; CDR3nt: TGTGCCAGCAGCGTAGGTAGCGGGGGCTCCTACGAGCAGTACTTC
j_gene: TRBJ2-7; d_gene: TRBD1; abundance: few; v_gene: TRBV5-6; CDR3aa: CASSLVDRGYEQYF; CDR3nt: TGTGCCAGCAGCTTGGTGGACAGGGGGTACGAGCAGTACTTC
j_gene: TRBJ1-2; d_gene: -; abundance: once; v_gene: TRBV5-1; CDR3aa: CASSNDLGSNYGYTF; CDR3nt: TGCGCCAGCAGCAACGACCTAGGGAGTAACTATGGCTACACCTTC
j_gene: TRBJ2-1; d_gene: TRBD2; abundance: once; v_gene: TRBV5-1; CDR3aa: CASNPGGIANEQFF; CDR3nt: TGCGCCAGCAATCCGGGGGGGATTGCGAATGAGCAGTTCTTC
j_gene: TRBJ1-2; d_gene: TRBD1; abundance: -; v_gene: TRBV2; CDR3aa: CASSGTGGAYGYTF; CDR3nt: TGTGCCAGCAGTGGGACAGGGGGCGCTTATGGCTACACCTTC
j_gene: TRBJ2-2; d_gene: TRBD2; abundance: -; v_gene: TRBV27; CDR3aa: CASSPGLAGGFRDTGELFF; CDR3nt: TGTGCCAGCAGTCCAGGACTAGCGGGGGGGTTCCGGGACACCGGGGAGCTGTTTTTT
j_gene: TRBJ1-1; d_gene: -; abundance: -; v_gene: TRBV12-3/TRBV12-4; CDR3aa: CASSLTDFDRAFF; CDR3nt: TGTGCCAGCAGCTTGACTGATTTTGACCGAGCTTTCTTT
j_gene: TRBJ2-7; d_gene: TRBD1; abundance: once; v_gene: TRBV5-1; CDR3aa: CASSLVDRGLEQYF; CDR3nt: TGCGCCAGCAGCTTGGTGGACAGGGGGCTCGAGCAGTACTTC
j_gene: TRBJ2-7; d_gene: TRBD1; abundance: -; v_gene: TRBV24-1; CDR3aa: CATSEGTGYEQYF; CDR3nt: TGTGCCACCAGTGAGGGGACAGGGTACGAGCAGTACTTC
j_gene: TRBJ2-7; d_gene: TRBD1; abundance: -; v_gene: TRBV6-1; CDR3aa: CASSEPRTGGGYEQYF; CDR3nt: TGTGCCAGCAGTGAACCGAGGACAGGAGGTGGCTACGAGCAGTACTTC
j_gene: TRBJ2-2; d_gene: -; abundance: -; v_gene: TRBV27; CDR3aa: CASSFGGARTGELFF; CDR3nt: TGTGCCAGCAGTTTTGGGGGGGCAAGAACCGGGGAGCTGTTTTTT
j_gene: TRBJ2-3; d_gene: -; abundance: -; v_gene: TRBV6-4; CDR3aa: CASSDSTTGTHTQYF; CDR3nt: TGTGCCAGCAGTGACTCGACTACCGGCACCCATACGCAGTATTTT
j_gene: TRBJ1-2; d_gene: TRBD1; abundance: -; v_gene: TRBV27; CDR3aa: CASSRSAGTGVNYGYTF; CDR3nt: TGTGCCAGCAGTCGATCGGCCGGGACAGGGGTAAACTATGGCTACACCTTC
j_gene: TRBJ2-3; d_gene: -; abundance: few; v_gene: TRBV5-1; CDR3aa: CASSPTTVDTQYF; CDR3nt: TGCGCCAGCAGCCCCACGACAGTAGATACGCAGTATTTT
j_gene: TRBJ2-5; d_gene: -; abundance: -; v_gene: TRBV6-2/TRBV6-3; CDR3aa: CASSFGQPQETQYF; CDR3nt: TGTGCCAGCAGTTTTGGGCAGCCTCAAGAGACCCAGTACTTC
j_gene: TRBJ2-3; d_gene: TRBD2; abundance: -; v_gene: TRBV9; CDR3aa: CASSISGSSPDTQYF; CDR3nt: TGTGCCAGCAGCATCAGCGGGAGCTCCCCAGATACGCAGTATTTT
j_gene: TRBJ1-1; d_gene: -; abundance: -; v_gene: TRBV29-1; CDR3aa: CSVEPGRADTEAFF; CDR3nt: TGCAGCGTTGAGCCGGGGAGAGCGGACACTGAAGCTTTCTTT
j_gene: TRBJ2-5; d_gene: TRBD2; abundance: -; v_gene: TRBV5-4; CDR3aa: CASSLTSGGRETQYF; CDR3nt: TGTGCCAGCAGCTTGACTAGCGGGGGGAGAGAGACCCAGTACTTC
j_gene: TRBJ2-5; d_gene: TRBD2; abundance: -; v_gene: TRBV3-1/TRBV3-2; CDR3aa: CASSQEILAGGLETQYF; CDR3nt: TGTGCCAGCAGCCAAGAGATCCTAGCGGGAGGTTTGGAGACCCAGTACTTC
j_gene: TRBJ2-7; d_gene: -; abundance: -; v_gene: TRBV11-1; CDR3aa: CASSDSRKLAYEQYF; CDR3nt: TGTGCCAGCAGCGATTCTAGAAAATTGGCCTACGAGCAGTACTTC
j_gene: TRBJ1-6; d_gene: TRBD1; abundance: -; v_gene: TRBV6-5; CDR3aa: CASSPRTGGSPLHF; CDR3nt: TGTGCCAGCAGCCCCCGGACAGGGGGTTCACCCCTCCACTTT
j_gene: TRBJ2-2; d_gene: TRBD2; abundance: -; v_gene: TRBV6-6; CDR3aa: CASRGLSGGAGELFF; CDR3nt: TGTGCCAGCAGAGGACTTAGCGGGGGGGCCGGGGAGCTGTTTTTT
j_gene: TRBJ1-5; d_gene: -; abundance: -; v_gene: TRBV7-2; CDR3aa: CASSLGGQTQPQHF; CDR3nt: TGTGCCAGCAGCTTAGGTGGACAGACTCAGCCCCAGCATTTT
j_gene: TRBJ1-1; d_gene: TRBD1; abundance: -; v_gene: TRBV20-1; CDR3aa: CKGTGDTEAFF; CDR3nt: TGCAAAGGGACAGGGGACACTGAAGCTTTCTTT
j_gene: TRBJ1-1; d_gene: -; abundance: -; v_gene: TRBV29-1; CDR3aa: CSVLPEAFF; CDR3nt: TGCAGCGTCCTACCTGAAGCTTTCTTT
j_gene: TRBJ1-5; d_gene: -; abundance: -; v_gene: TRBV5-1; CDR3aa: CASSLGDQGYNQPQHF; CDR3nt: TGCGCCAGCAGCTTGGGAGACCAGGGTTACAATCAGCCCCAGCATTTT
j_gene: TRBJ2-7; d_gene: TRBD2; abundance: -; v_gene: TRBV11-2; CDR3aa: CASSPRLAYSSYEQYF; CDR3nt: TGTGCCAGCAGCCCCCGACTAGCGTATAGCTCCTACGAGCAGTACTTC
j_gene: TRBJ1-2; d_gene: -; abundance: few; v_gene: TRBV12-3/TRBV12-4; CDR3aa: CASSPGPRVGYTF; CDR3nt: TGTGCCAGCAGTCCAGGGCCAAGGGTTGGCTACACCTTC
j_gene: TRBJ2-2; d_gene: -; abundance: once; v_gene: TRBV7-9; CDR3aa: CASRPGEVPGELFF; CDR3nt: TGTGCCAGCAGGCCGGGAGAGGTGCCCGGGGAGCTGTTTTTT
j_gene: TRBJ1-6; d_gene: -; abundance: -; v_gene: TRBV6-7; CDR3aa: CASSLKQGRGSPLHF; CDR3nt: TGTGCCAGCAGTTTAAAACAGGGACGGGGTTCACCCCTCCACTTT
j_gene: TRBJ2-7; d_gene: TRBD2; abundance: few; v_gene: TRBV4-3; CDR3aa: CASSRGRGRDEQYF; CDR3nt: TGCGCCAGCAGCCGAGGGAGGGGTCGCGACGAGCAGTACTTC
j_gene: TRBJ2-5; d_gene: TRBD1; abundance: few; v_gene: TRBV28; CDR3aa: CASSTDRAVETQYF; CDR3nt: TGTGCCAGCAGCACGGACAGGGCAGTCGAGACCCAGTACTTC
j_gene: TRBJ2-2; d_gene: -; abundance: once; v_gene: TRBV7-3; CDR3aa: CASSLTGLNGITGELFF; CDR3nt: TGTGCCAGCAGCTTAACCGGGCTAAACGGGATCACCGGGGAGCTGTTTTTT
j_gene: TRBJ1-5; d_gene: -; abundance: few; v_gene: TRBV28; CDR3aa: CASSLLGGLDSWQPQHF; CDR3nt: TGTGCCAGCAGTTTATTGGGCGGGCTGGACAGCTGGCAGCCCCAGCATTTT
j_gene: TRBJ1-5; d_gene: -; abundance: -; v_gene: TRBV4-1; CDR3aa: CASSQDTSYQPQHF; CDR3nt: TGCGCCAGCAGCCAAGACACATCATATCAGCCCCAGCATTTT
j_gene: TRBJ1-1; d_gene: -; abundance: -; v_gene: TRBV6-5; CDR3aa: CASSYDPTQAAFF; CDR3nt: TGTGCCAGCAGTTACGACCCCACCCAGGCGGCTTTCTTT
j_gene: TRBJ2-7; d_gene: -; abundance: -; v_gene: TRBV21-1; CDR3aa: CASSKAGQAYEQYF; CDR3nt: TGTGCCAGCAGCAAAGCCGGACAGGCCTACGAGCAGTACTTC
j_gene: TRBJ2-2; d_gene: -; abundance: -; v_gene: TRBV5-4; CDR3aa: CASSRNTGELFF; CDR3nt: TGTGCCAGCAGCCGGAACACCGGGGAGCTGTTTTTT
j_gene: TRBJ1-1; d_gene: -; abundance: -; v_gene: TRBV3-1/TRBV3-2; CDR3aa: CASSQAGDTEAFF; CDR3nt: TGTGCCAGCAGCCAAGCGGGTGACACTGAAGCTTTCTTT
j_gene: TRBJ2-7; d_gene: TRBD1; abundance: few; v_gene: TRBV30; CDR3aa: CAFGTGPYEQYF; CDR3nt: TGTGCCTTTGGGACAGGACCCTACGAGCAGTACTTC
j_gene: TRBJ2-7; d_gene: -; abundance: -; v_gene: TRBV3-1/TRBV3-2; CDR3aa: CASSHLLSETSYEQYF; CDR3nt: TGTGCCAGCAGCCACTTACTAAGCGAGACGTCCTACGAGCAGTACTTC
j_gene: TRBJ2-4; d_gene: -; abundance: -; v_gene: TRBV27; CDR3aa: CASRSGGAGKNIQYF; CDR3nt: TGTGCCAGCCGAAGTGGCGGGGCTGGCAAAAACATTCAGTACTTC
j_gene: TRBJ2-7; d_gene: -; abundance: -; v_gene: TRBV28; CDR3aa: CASSLSSSYEQYF; CDR3nt: TGTGCCAGCAGTCTCTCGAGCTCCTACGAGCAGTACTTC
j_gene: TRBJ1-4; d_gene: -; abundance: -; v_gene: TRBV12-5; CDR3aa: CASGLVAGPGYEKLFF; CDR3nt: TGTGCTAGTGGTTTGGTAGCTGGGCCAGGTTATGAAAAACTGTTTTTT
j_gene: TRBJ2-2; d_gene: -; abundance: -; v_gene: TRBV7-9; CDR3aa: CASSLDWGAGELFF; CDR3nt: TGTGCCAGCAGCTTAGACTGGGGGGCCGGGGAGCTGTTTTTT
j_gene: TRBJ1-4; d_gene: -; abundance: many; v_gene: TRBV30; CDR3aa: CASARGYNEKLFF; CDR3nt: TGTGCCTCCGCTCGGGGGTATAATGAAAAACTGTTTTTT
j_gene: TRBJ2-7; d_gene: TRBD2; abundance: -; v_gene: TRBV4-3; CDR3aa: CASRPGLGGGEQYF; CDR3nt: TGCGCCAGCAGACCGGGACTAGGGGGTGGGGAGCAGTACTTC
j_gene: TRBJ1-3; d_gene: -; abundance: -; v_gene: TRBV9; CDR3aa: CASSTHTSGNTIYF; CDR3nt: TGTGCCAGCAGCACGCACACCTCTGGAAACACCATATATTTT
j_gene: TRBJ1-2; d_gene: -; abundance: -; v_gene: TRBV6-5; CDR3aa: CASSYSPGGTNYGYTF; CDR3nt: TGTGCCAGCAGTTACTCTCCGGGAGGAACTAACTATGGCTACACCTTC
j_gene: TRBJ2-7; d_gene: TRBD1; abundance: -; v_gene: TRBV6-5; CDR3aa: CASSYSAGGTYEQYF; CDR3nt: TGTGCCAGCAGTTACTCTGCAGGGGGAACCTACGAGCAGTACTTC